This T cell receptor beta chain was sequenced during a study of response to subunit inactivated influenza vaccine. The study, taken as a whole, reports: The authors suggested that every seasonal influenza vaccination recruits few new T cells.

TCRdb processed the RT-PCR reads anew with MiXCR; each CDR3 protein has one entry. The table has about 520,000 distinct CDR3 sequences, roughly 23% seen once. The CDR3 has 12 residues. Trimming removed 3 bases at V and 5 bases at J, with 6 bases between. The germline CDR1 and CDR2 sequences are KGHSH and LQKENI. Points on this clonotype: What it recognizes is unknown.

The source of this sequence is a man between 50 and 59 years old who received an inactivated influenza vaccine. The V call is TRBV18, the J call TRBJ2-3; D is uncertain. The sequencing here drew on CD4+ T cells sorted from PBMCs, taken roughly 5 days after vaccination. CDR3 DNA sequence: TGTGCCAGCTCACCGGGAAAAGATACGCAGTATTTT. As protein: CASSPGKDTQYF.